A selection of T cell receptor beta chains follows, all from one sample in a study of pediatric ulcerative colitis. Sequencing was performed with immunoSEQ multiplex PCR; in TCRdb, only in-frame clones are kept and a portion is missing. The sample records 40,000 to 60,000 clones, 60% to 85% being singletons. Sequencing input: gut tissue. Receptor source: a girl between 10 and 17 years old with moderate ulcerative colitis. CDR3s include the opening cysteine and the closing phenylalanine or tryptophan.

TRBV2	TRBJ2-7	CASSEGGNPYEQYF
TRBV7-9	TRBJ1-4	CASSLRTGTSEKLFF
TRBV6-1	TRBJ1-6	CASSALGQGLGSPLHF
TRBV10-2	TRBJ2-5	CASGRQQETQYF
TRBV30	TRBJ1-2	CASTISVGGYTF
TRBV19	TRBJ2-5	CASSNVRKETQYF
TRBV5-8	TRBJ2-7	CASSPDRGIREQYF
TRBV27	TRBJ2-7	CASRGTSGRRFYF
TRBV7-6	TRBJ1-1	CASSLGGGQGSTEAFF
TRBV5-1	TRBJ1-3	CASSLTGAGNTIYF
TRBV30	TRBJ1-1	CAQTQGVNTEAFF
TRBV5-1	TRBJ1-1	CASSLEGTEAFF
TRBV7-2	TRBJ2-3	CASSKPYLRTDTQYF
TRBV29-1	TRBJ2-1	CSVEAPLTSLNEQFF
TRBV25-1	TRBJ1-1	CATGLSAFEAFF
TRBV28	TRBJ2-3	CASSVAGGTDTQYF